This section outlines one T cell receptor (beta chain) sequence together with its context. The sample originates from a study of blood T cell repertoires in COVID-19. Study details: Material from acute and convalescent COVID-19 was sourced from the United States, Italy and Spain. T cells, B-cell-depleted T cells, or PBMCs provided the cDNA or gDNA that served as material.

The authors' processing: Reference gene primer amplification gave estimated nucleated cell counts. Produced via immunoSEQ multiplex PCR; TCRdb's table is partial and in-frame only. Clonal size and the V and J genes are those of that table, whereas D and trimming came from the DNA. The profile shows about 220,000 clones, 83% of them singletons. The ends were cut back, 0 bases at V and 5 bases at J, with 4 bases in the middle. Germline V lookup: CDR1 MNHEY, CDR2 SVGAGI. This CDR3 comprises 12 residues. The source material was peripheral blood. The J gene is TRBJ1-1, the V gene TRBV6-5; no reliable D call. The sequence derives from a woman aged 40 to 55 with active or convalescent COVID-19. The CDR3 loop reads CASSYSETEAFF. The CDR3 nucleotides are TGTGCCAGCAGTTACTCAGAGACTGAAGCTTTCTTT.